The 8 T cell receptor beta chains given below trace back to one sample, sequenced in a study of preoperative IRX-2 immunotherapy in early breast cancer (dated by TCRdb to between 2018 and 2020). What this sample's treatment or condition label stands for: preoperative locoregional IRX-2 cytokine immunotherapy. The library was obtained by the immunoSEQ multiplex PCR assay. The immuneACCESS repertoire file appears here via TCRdb, limited to in-frame rearrangements. These files lack a portion of the clones; in checked studies, under half of the deficit traces to unresolved V genes, and the cause of the others is not known. The sample table shows approximately 44,000 clones, and about 95% are seen once. Together, the top ten hold around 1.7% of the sample. This material consisted of tumor tissue, taken after IRX-2 immunotherapy. All receptors derive from a human donor with breast cancer.

The chain links TRBV6-6 to TRBJ1-1; no firm D call. CDR1 and CDR2 (germline): MNHNY, SVGAGI (reference sequence). CDR3 size: 13 residues. V was shortened by 0 bases and J by 3 bases, with 5 bases between the two germline ends. This CDR3 reads CASSYSGYTEAFF. CDR3 coding DNA: TGTGCCAGCAGTTACTCGGGTTACACTGAAGCTTTCTTT.

This rearrangement joins TRBV2 to TRBJ2-7; D is perhaps TRBD2 (6 bases). This CDR3 region has 14 residues. CDR1 and CDR2 from the germline V gene are SNHLY and FYNNEI. V dropped 7 bases and J dropped 2 bases, with 15 bases sitting between them. In nucleotides, the CDR3 is TGTGCCAGCAAATCTGCCGGGACTGCCTACGAGCAGTACTTC. Translation: CASKSAGTAYEQYF.

The V call is TRBV14, the J call TRBJ1-2, with a possible D match to TRBD1 (5 bases). Germline V lookup: CDR1 SGHDN, CDR2 FVKESK. V was clipped by 1 base and J by 2 bases, with 11 bases between them. The CDR3 extends over 15 amino acids. The CDR3 here is CASSQAGLGNYGYTF. The CDR3, as DNA: TGTGCCAGCAGCCAAGCAGGGTTGGGCAACTATGGCTACACCTTC.

V is TRBV5-1 and J is TRBJ2-5, with 9 bases aligning to TRBD2. The J call may not be correct, given that the DNA end is closer to TRBJ2-7. In germline, CDR1 is SGHRS, CDR2 YFSETQ. The CDR3 is 14 residues long. Written as DNA, the CDR3 is TGCGCCAGCAGCCGAACAAGCGGGGGGTACGAGCAGTACTTC. Protein: CASSRTSGGYEQYF.

The V and J genes are TRBV28 and TRBJ2-5, with 12 bases matching TRBD2. This CDR3 has 19 residues. With V trimmed by 7 bases and J by 3 bases, 18 bases remained unmatched. Germline CDR1 MDHEN, CDR2 SYDVKM. This CDR3 is CASNQFANPSGGVEETQYF. DNA of the CDR3: TGTGCCAGCAACCAATTTGCCAATCCTAGCGGGGGGGTGGAAGAGACCCAGTACTTC.

The gene calls are TRBV5-1 and TRBJ2-7; 10 bases are shared with TRBD1. This CDR3 contains 15 residues. The V and J ends lost 0 bases and 5 bases, in that order; junction bases with no gene match: 5. From germline, CDR1 is SGHRS and CDR2 YFSETQ. The CDR3 sequence: CASSLATGGGDEQYF. CDR3 bases: TGCGCCAGCAGCTTGGCGACAGGGGGCGGCGACGAGCAGTACTTC.

The chain uses TRBV10-3 and TRBJ1-1; weak D call: TRBD1 (5 bases). The V gene's germline CDR1 is ENHRY and CDR2 SYGVKD. V was trimmed by 6 bases and J by 4 bases, leaving 12 bases between them. This CDR3 region has 13 residues. This chain's CDR3 is CAISRPGSTEAFF. CDR3 nucleotides: TGTGCCATCAGCCGCCCAGGGAGCACTGAAGCTTTCTTT.

This chain uses TRBV7-9 with TRBJ1-1, with 7 positions matching TRBD1. Per germline, CDR1 SEHNR and CDR2 FQNEAQ (reference sequence). This CDR3 is built from 14 residues. The V and J ends lost 5 bases and 4 bases, in that order; junction bases with no gene match: 7. The CDR3 coding sequence is TGTGCCAGCAGCCGGGACAGCGGGAGCACTGAAGCTTTCTTT. It codes for CASSRDSGSTEAFF. The variable domain in full, completed from reference TRBV7-9 and TRBJ1-1, reads DTGVSQNPRHKITKRGQNVTFRCDPISEHNRLYWYRQTLGQGPEFLTYFQNEAQLEKSRLLSDRFSAERPKGSFSTLEIQRTEQGDSAMYLCASSRDSGSTEAFFGQGTRLTVV.